This T cell receptor (beta chain) was obtained from a study of blood T cells in healthy people across ages (dated by TCRdb to the mid-2010s). For the wider study: In model experiments, template switching captured about one uniquely barcoded TCR beta cDNA molecule for every two T cells. Donors of different ages were randomly distributed across sequencing lanes to avoid experimental bias. Age-related changes in TCR beta repertoire diversity were measured in the study by deep sequencing normalized with unique cDNA molecular identifiers. For two donors (one aged 18 to 29 and one aged 80 or older), the study analyzed two additional independent replicas of 1 million unique cDNA reads from the same blood draw. Four age groups were formed from the donors: young (average approximately 15 years), middle-aged (more than 35), aged (about 62) and long-lived (less than 85). The full study reports these points: Observed TCR beta diversity correlated strongly with the percentage of naive T cells measured by flow cytometry. Observed TCR beta diversity per million T cells fell roughly linearly with age, and a significant reduction was already apparent by age roughly 40. Because profiling used bulk unsorted PBMCs, naive and antigen-experienced compartments could not be compared conclusively. Compared with the aged group, the long-lived group had more naive CD4+ T cells, fewer expanded clones and increased TCR diversity, a pattern suggesting age selection. Because donor CMV infection status was unknown, age-related changes in expanded clonotypes were potentially confounded. Estimates of total diversity based on one million sequenced T cells were regarded as lower bounds and as underestimates.

Donors were a few dozen systemically healthy Caucasian individuals from Russia aged roughly 6 to 100 years. Each donor gave around 9.9 milliliters of peripheral blood, collected into EDTA-treated Vacutainer tubes. Ficoll-Paque density-gradient centrifugation was used to isolate PBMCs, with at least 6.5 million obtained per sample. Trizol reagent was used to extract total RNA from PBMCs, with at least 6 micrograms per sample. Naive CD45RAhigh/CD27high T cell percentages were measured by flow cytometry on a PBMC aliquot from every donor. The library relied on 5' RACE. This sample was sequenced with an Illumina HiSeq 2500. A second roughly 6 to 12 cycle PCR used a sample-barcoded 5' primer and a J-beta primer mix. A template-switch 5' adaptor carrying 12 random nucleotides introduced a unique molecular identifier onto each TCR beta cDNA molecule. At least 2.5 million CDR3-containing paired-end reads were obtained from each sample. All of the RNA was converted into first-strand cDNA using the Mint cDNA synthesis kit, with a TRBC-specific oligonucleotide serving as the primer. Following uracil-DNA glycosylase treatment, all cDNA underwent a first 18-cycle PCR with the universal primers M1SS and BC2_uni_R. As for the original processing: Normalization of each sample was performed by random selection of 1 million high-quality reads, each carrying a distinct molecular identifier. Instead of being binned into consensus sequences, reads with shared molecular identifiers were discarded. MiTCR, run with a Q25 quality threshold and the strictest error-elimination algorithm, handled CDR3 identification, clonotype clustering and error correction. Lower-bound total TCR beta diversity was estimated with a nonparametric unseen species model using Euler transformation. TCRdb ran its own pipeline on the public reads, namely fastp trimming at Q25 and MiXCR clone calling, and kept in-frame beta chains. For every CDR3 protein sequence, its rows merge into one entry that carries the most common genes and DNA. In this record, the V and J calls reflect TCRdb's handling and not the investigators' own analysis. The sample table lists roughly 1.5 million distinct CDR3 sequences, under 55% of them with a count of one. Around 4% of the sample is held by the ten biggest clonotypes.

This clonotype occurred a few times. There is no known antigen for this receptor. The input lacks base qualities; no much larger clone sits a single base away. The origin of this receptor is a woman aged 18-29 years in good health. Sequencing was done on a sample of blood.

At the DNA level, the sequence is TGCAGTGCATCCATATCGCGTGAAAAACTGTTTTTT. Its product reads: CSASISREKLFF. In this chain, TRBV20-1 is recombined with TRBJ1-4; the D segment cannot be called with confidence. V sheds 6 bases and J sheds 7 bases, leaving 12 bases between their ends. The CDR3 contains 12 residues, cysteine and phenylalanine counted. Left in the record is the CDR3 DNA by itself, 36 bases read in frame from the first base. CDR1 DFQATT and CDR2 SNEGSKA are derived from the germline V gene (reference sequence).